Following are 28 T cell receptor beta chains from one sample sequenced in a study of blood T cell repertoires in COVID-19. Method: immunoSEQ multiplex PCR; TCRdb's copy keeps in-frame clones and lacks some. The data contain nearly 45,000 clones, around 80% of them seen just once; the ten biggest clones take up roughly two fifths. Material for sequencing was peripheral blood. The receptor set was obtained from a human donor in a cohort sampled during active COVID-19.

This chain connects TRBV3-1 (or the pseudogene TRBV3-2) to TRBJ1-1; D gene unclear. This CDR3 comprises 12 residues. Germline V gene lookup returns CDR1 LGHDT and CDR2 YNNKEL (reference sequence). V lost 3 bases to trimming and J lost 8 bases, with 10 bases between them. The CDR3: CASSHAPGEAFF. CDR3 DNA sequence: TGTGCCAGCAGCCACGCGCCGGGAGAAGCTTTCTTT.

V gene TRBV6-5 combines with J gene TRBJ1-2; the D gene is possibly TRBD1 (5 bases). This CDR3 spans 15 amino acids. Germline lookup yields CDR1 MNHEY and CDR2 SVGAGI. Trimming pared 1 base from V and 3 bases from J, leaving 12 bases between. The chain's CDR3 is CASSYLGREDYGYTF. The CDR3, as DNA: TGTGCCAGCAGTTACTTGGGCAGGGAGGACTATGGCTACACCTTC.

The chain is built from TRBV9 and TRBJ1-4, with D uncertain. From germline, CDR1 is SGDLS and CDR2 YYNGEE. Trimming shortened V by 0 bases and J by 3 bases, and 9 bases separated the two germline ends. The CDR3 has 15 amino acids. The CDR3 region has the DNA TGTGCCAGCAGCGTAGAGGGAGGACCTAATGAAAAACTGTTTTTT. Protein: CASSVEGGPNEKLFF.

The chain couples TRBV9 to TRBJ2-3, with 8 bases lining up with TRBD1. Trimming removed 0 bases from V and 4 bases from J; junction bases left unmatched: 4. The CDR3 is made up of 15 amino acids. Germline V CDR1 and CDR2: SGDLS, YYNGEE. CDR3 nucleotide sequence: TGTGCCAGCAGCGTAGAGGCAGGGGGCCCAGATACGCAGTATTTT. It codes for CASSVEAGGPDTQYF.

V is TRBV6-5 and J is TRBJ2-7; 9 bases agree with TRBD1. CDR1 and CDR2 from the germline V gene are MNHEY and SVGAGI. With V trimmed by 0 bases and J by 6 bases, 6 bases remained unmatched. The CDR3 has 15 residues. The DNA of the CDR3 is TGTGCCAGCAGTTACTCGAACAGGGGGCGACGCGAGCAGTACTTC. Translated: CASSYSNRGRREQYF.

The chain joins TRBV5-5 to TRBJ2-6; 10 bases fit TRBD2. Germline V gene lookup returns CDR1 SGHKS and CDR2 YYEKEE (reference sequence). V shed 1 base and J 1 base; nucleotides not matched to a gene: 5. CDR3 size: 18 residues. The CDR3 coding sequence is TGTGCCAGCAGCTTGAAGCGGGGGGGCCTATCTGGGGCCAACGTCCTGACTTTC. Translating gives CASSLKRGGLSGANVLTF.

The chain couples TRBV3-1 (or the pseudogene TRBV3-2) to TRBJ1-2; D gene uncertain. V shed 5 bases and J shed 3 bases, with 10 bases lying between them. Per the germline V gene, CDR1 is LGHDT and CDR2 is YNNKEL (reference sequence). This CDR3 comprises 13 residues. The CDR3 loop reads CASSAAGHYGYTF. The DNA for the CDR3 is TGTGCCAGCAGCGCCGCTGGGCACTATGGCTACACCTTC.

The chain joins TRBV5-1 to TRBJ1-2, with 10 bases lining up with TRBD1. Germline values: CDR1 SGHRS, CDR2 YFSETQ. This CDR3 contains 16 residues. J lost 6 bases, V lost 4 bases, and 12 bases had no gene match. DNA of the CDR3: TGCGCCAGCAGCCCCCAGGCCCCGGGACAGGGGAATGGCTACACCTTC. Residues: CASSPQAPGQGNGYTF.

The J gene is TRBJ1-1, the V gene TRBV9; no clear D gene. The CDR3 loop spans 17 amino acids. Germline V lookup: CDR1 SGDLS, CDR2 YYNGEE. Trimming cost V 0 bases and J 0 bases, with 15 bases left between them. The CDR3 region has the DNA TGTGCCAGCAGCGTAGTTCTGGGCCCCGGGATGAACACTGAAGCTTTCTTT. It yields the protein CASSVVLGPGMNTEAFF.

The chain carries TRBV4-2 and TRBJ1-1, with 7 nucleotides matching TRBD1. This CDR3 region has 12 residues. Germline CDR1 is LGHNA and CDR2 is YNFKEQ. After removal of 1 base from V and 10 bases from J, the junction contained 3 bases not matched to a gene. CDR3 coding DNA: TGTGCCAGCAGCCAAGTGGGGACAGTAGCTTTCTTT. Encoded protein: CASSQVGTVAFF.

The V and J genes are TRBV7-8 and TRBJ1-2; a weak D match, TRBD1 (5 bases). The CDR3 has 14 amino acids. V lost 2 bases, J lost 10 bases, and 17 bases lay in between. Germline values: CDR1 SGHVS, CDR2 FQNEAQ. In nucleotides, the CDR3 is TGTGCCAGCAGCTTATTTGGACAATCTTCCGCCTACACCTTC. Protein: CASSLFGQSSAYTF.

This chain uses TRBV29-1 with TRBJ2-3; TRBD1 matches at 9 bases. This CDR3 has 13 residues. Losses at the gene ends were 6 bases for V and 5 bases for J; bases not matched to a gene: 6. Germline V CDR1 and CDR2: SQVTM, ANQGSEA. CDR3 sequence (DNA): TGCAGCGTCATTACGGGACAGGGAGATACGCAGTATTTT. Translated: CSVITGQGDTQYF.

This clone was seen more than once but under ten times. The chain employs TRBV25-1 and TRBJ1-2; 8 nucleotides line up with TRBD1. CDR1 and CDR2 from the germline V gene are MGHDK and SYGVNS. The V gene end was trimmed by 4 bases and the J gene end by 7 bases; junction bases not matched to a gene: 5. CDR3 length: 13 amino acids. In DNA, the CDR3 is TGTGCCAGCAGTGTTTCAGGGGGCAGTGGCTACACCTTC. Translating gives CASSVSGGSGYTF.

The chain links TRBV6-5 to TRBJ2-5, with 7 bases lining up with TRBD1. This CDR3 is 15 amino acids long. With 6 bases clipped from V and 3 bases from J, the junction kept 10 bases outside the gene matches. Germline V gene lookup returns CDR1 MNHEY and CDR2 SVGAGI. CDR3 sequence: CASSSGGVFEETQYF. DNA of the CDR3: TGTGCCAGCAGCTCAGGGGGAGTATTCGAAGAGACCCAGTACTTC.

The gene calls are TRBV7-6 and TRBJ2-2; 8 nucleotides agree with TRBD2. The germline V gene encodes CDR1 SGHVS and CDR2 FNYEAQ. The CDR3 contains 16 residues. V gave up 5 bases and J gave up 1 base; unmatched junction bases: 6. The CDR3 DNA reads TGTGCCAGCAGCCTAAGCGGGGGCTGGAACACCGGGGAGCTGTTTTTT. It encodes CASSLSGGWNTGELFF. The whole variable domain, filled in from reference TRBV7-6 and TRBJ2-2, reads GAGVSQSPRYKVTKRGQDVALRCDPISGHVSLYWYRQALGQGPEFLTYFNYEAQQDKSGLPNDRFSAERPEGSISTLTIQRTEQRDSAMYRCASSLSGGWNTGELFFGEGSRLTVL.

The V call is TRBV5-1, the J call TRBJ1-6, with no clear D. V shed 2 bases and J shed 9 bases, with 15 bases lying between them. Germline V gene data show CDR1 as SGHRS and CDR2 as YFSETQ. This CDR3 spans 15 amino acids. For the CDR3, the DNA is TGCGCCAGCAGCTTTGAGGGAGAGGTGAGTTCACCCCTCCACTTT. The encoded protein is CASSFEGEVSSPLHF.

CDR3 residues: CASSYEQGVTEAFF. The DNA of the CDR3 is TGTGCCAGCAGTTACGAGCAGGGGGTCACTGAAGCTTTCTTT. The chain recombines TRBV6-6 with TRBJ1-1; 7 bases fit TRBD1. The junction had 4 bases not matched to a gene; V was cut back by 2 bases and J by 4 bases. The germline V gene has CDR1 MNHNY and CDR2 SVGAGI (reference sequence). The CDR3 sequence is 14 residues long.

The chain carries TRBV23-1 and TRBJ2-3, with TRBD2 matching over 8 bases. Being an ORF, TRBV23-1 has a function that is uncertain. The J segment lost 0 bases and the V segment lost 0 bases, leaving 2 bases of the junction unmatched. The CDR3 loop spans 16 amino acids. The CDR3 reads CASSQSKRGSTDTQYF. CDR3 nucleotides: TGCGCCAGCAGTCAATCGAAGCGGGGGAGCACAGATACGCAGTATTTT.

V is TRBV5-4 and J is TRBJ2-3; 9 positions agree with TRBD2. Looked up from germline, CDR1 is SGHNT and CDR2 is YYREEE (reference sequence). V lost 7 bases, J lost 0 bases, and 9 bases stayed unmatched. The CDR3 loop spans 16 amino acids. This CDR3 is CASQRGAGGSTDTQYF. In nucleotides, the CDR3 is TGTGCCAGCCAGCGCGGGGCGGGGGGGAGCACAGATACGCAGTATTTT.

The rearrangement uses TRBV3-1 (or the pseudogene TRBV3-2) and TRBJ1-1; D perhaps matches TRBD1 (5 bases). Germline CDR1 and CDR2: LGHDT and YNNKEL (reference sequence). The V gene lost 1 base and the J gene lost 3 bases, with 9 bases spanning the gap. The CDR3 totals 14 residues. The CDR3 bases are TGTGCCAGCAGCCAAGCGGGGGTCGACACTGAAGCTTTCTTT. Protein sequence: CASSQAGVDTEAFF.

The CDR3 DNA reads TGCGCCAGTAAAAAGCGGGGGGAAGAGACCCAGTACTTC. It encodes CASKKRGEETQYF. The chain recombines TRBV5-1 with TRBJ2-5; 9 nucleotides line up with TRBD2. Trimming at V came to 8 bases and at J to 3 bases, leaving 5 bases not matched to a gene. CDR3 length: 13 residues. Per the germline V gene, CDR1 is SGHRS and CDR2 is YFSETQ.

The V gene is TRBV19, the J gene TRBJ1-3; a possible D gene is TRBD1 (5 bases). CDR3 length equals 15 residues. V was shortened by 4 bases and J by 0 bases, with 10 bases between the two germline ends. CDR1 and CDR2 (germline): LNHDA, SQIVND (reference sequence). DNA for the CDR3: TGTGCCAGTAGTAGCCACAGGACCTCTGGAAACACCATATATTTT. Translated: CASSSHRTSGNTIYF.

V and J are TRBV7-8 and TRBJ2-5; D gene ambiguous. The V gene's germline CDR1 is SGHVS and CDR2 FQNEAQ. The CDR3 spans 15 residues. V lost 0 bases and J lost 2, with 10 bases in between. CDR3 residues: CASSLAHSVQETQYF. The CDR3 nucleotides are TGTGCCAGCAGCTTAGCGCATTCAGTTCAAGAGACCCAGTACTTC.

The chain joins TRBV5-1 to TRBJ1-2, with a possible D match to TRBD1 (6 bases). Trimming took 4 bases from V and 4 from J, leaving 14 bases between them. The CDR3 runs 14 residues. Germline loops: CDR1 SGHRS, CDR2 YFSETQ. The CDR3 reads CASSGAGAGYGYTF. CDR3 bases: TGCGCCAGCAGCGGGGCAGGGGCGGGCTATGGCTACACCTTC.

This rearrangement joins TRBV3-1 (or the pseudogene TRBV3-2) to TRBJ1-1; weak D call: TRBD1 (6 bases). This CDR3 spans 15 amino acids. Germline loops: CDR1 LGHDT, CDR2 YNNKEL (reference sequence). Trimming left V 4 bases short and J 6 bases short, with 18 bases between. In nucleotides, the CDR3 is TGTGCCAGCAGCCGCTTACAGGGAGGGGTCGCTGAAGCTTTCTTT. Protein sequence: CASSRLQGGVAEAFF.

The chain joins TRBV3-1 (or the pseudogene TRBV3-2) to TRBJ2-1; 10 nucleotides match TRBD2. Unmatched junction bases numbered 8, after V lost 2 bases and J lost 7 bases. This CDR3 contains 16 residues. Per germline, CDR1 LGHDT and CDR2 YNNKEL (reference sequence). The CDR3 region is CASSQSSGGAGNEQFF. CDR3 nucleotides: TGTGCCAGCAGCCAATCCAGCGGGGGGGCCGGGAATGAGCAGTTCTTC.

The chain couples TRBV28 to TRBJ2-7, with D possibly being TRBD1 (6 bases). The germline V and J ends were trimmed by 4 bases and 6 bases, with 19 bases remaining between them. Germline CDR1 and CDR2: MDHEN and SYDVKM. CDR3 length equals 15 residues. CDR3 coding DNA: TGTGCCAGCAGTTGGCGCGCTAGGGGGATGGTCGAGCAGTACGTC. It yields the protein CASSWRARGMVEQYV.

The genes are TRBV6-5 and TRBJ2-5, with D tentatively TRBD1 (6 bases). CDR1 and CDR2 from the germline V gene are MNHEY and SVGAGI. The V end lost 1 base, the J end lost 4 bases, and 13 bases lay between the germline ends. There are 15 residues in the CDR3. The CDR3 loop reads CASSYYRAGAETQYF. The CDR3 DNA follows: TGTGCCAGCAGTTACTACAGGGCCGGAGCAGAGACCCAGTACTTC.